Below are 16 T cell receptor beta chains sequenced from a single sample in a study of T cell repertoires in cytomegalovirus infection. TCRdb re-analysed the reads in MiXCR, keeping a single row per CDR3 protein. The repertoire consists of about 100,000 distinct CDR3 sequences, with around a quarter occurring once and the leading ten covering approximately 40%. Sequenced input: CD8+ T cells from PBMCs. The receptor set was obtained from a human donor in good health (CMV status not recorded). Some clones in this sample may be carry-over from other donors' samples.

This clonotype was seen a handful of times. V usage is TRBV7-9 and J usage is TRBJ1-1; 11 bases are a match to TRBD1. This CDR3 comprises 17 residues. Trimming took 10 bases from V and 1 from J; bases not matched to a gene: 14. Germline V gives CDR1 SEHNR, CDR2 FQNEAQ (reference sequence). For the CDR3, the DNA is TGTGCCACCGCGGGTTGGACAGGGGGCCGAAGGAACACTGAAGCTTTCTTT. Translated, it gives CATAGWTGGRRNTEAFF. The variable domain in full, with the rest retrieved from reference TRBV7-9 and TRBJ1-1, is DTGVSQNPRHKITKRGQNVTFRCDPISEHNRLYWYRQTLGQGPEFLTYFQNEAQLEKSRLLSDRFSAERPKGSFSTLEIQRTEQGDSAMYLCATAGWTGGRRNTEAFFGQGTRLTVV.

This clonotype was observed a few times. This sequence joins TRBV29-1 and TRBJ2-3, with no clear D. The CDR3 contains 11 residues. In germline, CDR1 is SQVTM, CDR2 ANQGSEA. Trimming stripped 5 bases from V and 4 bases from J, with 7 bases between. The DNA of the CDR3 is TGCAGCGTTTACCCTCCAGATACGCAGTATTTT. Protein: CSVYPPDTQYF.

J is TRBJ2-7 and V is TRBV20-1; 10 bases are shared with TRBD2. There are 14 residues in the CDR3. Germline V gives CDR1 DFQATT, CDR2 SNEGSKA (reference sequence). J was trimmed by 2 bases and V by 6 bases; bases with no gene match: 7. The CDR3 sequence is CSAPSGRVTYEQYF. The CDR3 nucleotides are TGCAGTGCCCCAAGCGGGAGGGTAACCTACGAGCAGTACTTC.

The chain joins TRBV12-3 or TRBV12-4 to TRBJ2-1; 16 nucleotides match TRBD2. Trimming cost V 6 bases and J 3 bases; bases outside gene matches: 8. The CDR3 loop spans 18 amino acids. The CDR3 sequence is CASSPGTSGGAGYNEQFF. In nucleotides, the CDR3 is TGTGCCAGCAGCCCAGGGACTAGCGGGGGGGCTGGCTACAATGAGCAGTTCTTC.

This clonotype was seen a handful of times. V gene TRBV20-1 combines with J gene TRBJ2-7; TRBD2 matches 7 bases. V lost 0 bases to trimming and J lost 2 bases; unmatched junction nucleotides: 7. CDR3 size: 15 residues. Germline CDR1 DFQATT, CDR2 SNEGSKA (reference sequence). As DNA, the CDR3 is TGCAGTGCTAGAGATGGGACGGGGGGAACCTACGAGCAGTACTTC. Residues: CSARDGTGGTYEQYF.

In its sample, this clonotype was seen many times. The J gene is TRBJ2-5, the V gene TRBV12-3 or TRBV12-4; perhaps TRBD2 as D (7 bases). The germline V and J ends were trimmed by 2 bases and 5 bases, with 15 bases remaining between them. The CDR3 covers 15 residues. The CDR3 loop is CASSLRGAGTETQYF. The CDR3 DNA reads TGTGCCAGCAGTTTACGGGGGGCAGGTACGGAGACCCAGTACTTC.

CDR3 coding DNA: TGTGCCAGCAGTTTAACCGGGTTTGAAAATCAGCCCCAGCATTTT. Amino acids: CASSLTGFENQPQHF. The rearrangement uses TRBV12-3 or TRBV12-4 and TRBJ1-5; D is undetermined. This CDR3 region has 15 residues. V lost 2 bases and J 4 bases, leaving 12 bases between the germline ends.

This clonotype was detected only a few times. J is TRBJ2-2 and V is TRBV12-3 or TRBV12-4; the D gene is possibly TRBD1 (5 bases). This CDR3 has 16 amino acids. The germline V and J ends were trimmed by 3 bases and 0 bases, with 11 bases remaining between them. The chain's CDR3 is CASSFSGRANTGELFF. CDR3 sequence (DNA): TGTGCCAGCAGTTTCTCCGGCAGGGCGAACACCGGGGAGCTGTTTTTT.

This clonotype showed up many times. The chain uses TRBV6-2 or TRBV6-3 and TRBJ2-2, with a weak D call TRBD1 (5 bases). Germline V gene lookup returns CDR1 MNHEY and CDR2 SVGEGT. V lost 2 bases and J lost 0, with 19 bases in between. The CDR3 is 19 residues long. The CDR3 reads CASSYPQQQAIPNTGELFF. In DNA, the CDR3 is TGTGCCAGCAGTTACCCCCAACAACAGGCAATTCCGAACACCGGGGAGCTGTTTTTT.

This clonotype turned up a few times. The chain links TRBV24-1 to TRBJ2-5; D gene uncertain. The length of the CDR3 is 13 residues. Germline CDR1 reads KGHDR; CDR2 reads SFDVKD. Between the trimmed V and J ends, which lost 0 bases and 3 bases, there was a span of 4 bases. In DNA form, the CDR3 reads TGTGCCACCAGTGATTTGGGTGAAGAGACCCAGTACTTC. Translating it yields CATSDLGEETQYF.

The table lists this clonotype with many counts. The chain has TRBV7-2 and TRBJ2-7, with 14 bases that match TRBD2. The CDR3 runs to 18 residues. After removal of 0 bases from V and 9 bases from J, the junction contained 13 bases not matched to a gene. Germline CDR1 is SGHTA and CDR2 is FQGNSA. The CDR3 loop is CASSLATSGGAWQWVQYF. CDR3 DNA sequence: TGTGCCAGCAGCTTAGCGACTAGCGGGGGGGCGTGGCAGTGGGTGCAGTACTTC.

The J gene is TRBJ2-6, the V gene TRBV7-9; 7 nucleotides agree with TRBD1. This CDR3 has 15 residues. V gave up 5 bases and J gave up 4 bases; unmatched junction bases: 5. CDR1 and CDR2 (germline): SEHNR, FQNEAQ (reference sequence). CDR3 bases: TGTGCCAGCAGCCCAGGGGGTGCCGGGGCCAACGTCCTGACTTTC. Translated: CASSPGGAGANVLTF.

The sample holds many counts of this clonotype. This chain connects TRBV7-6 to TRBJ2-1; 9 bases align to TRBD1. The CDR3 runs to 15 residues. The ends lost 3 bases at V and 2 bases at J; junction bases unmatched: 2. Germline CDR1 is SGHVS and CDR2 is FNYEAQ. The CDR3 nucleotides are TGTGCCAGCAGCTTTGGGACAGGGCCCTACAATGAGCAGTTCTTC. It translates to CASSFGTGPYNEQFF. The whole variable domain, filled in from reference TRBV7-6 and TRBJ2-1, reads GAGVSQSPRYKVTKRGQDVALRCDPISGHVSLYWYRQALGQGPEFLTYFNYEAQQDKSGLPNDRFSAERPEGSISTLTIQRTEQRDSAMYRCASSFGTGPYNEQFFGPGTRLTVL.

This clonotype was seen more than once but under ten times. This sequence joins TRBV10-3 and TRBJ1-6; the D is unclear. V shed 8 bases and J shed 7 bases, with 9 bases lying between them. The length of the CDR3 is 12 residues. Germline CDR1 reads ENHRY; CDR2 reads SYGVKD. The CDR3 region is CAIGFENSPLHF. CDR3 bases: TGTGCCATCGGTTTCGAAAATTCACCCCTCCACTTT.

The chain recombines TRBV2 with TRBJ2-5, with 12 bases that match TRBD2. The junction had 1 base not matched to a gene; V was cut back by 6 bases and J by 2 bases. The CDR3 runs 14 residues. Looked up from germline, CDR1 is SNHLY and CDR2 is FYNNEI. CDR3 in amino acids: CASRGTSGQETQYF. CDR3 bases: TGTGCCAGCAGAGGGACTAGCGGGCAAGAGACCCAGTACTTC. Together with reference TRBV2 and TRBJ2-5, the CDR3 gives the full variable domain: EPEVTQTPSHQVTQMGQEVILRCVPISNHLYFYWYRQILGQKVEFLVSFYNNEISEKSEIFDDQFSVERPDGSNFTLKIRSTKLEDSAMYFCASRGTSGQETQYFGPGTRLLVL.

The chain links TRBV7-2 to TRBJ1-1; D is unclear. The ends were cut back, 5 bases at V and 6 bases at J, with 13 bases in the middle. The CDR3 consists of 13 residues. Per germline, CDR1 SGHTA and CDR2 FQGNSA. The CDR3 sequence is CASSLTSRAEAFF. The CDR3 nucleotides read TGTGCCAGCAGCCTTACGTCACGAGCTGAAGCTTTCTTT.